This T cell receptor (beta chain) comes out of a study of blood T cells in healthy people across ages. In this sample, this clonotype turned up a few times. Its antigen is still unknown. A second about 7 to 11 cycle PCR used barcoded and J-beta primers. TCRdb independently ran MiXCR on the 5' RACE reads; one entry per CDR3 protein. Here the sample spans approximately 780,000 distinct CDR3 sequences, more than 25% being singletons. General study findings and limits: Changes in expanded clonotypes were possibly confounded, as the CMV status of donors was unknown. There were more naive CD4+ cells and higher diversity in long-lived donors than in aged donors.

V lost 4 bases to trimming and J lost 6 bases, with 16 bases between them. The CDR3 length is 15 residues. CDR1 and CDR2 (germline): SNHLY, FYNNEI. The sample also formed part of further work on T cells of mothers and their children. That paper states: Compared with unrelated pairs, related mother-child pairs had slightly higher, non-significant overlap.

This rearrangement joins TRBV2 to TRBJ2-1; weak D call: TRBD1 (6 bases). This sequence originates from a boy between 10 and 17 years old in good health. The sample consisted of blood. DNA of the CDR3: TGTGCCAGCAGTGGCGTGCAGGGGTTCCGCAATGAGCAGTTCTTC. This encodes CASSGVQGFRNEQFF.